This T cell receptor beta chain appears in the sequencing data of a study of tumor and adjacent non-tumor tissue in lung cancer. Study background: Samples averaged around 3.9 million productive TCRbeta reads each.

A modified ARM-PCR protocol with three rounds of nested PCR amplified TCRbeta. Each CDR3 protein is one row after TCRdb ran MiXCR on the multiplex PCR reads. The top ten clones hold around 20% of a sample with tens of thousands of distinct CDR3 sequences, roughly 56% of them seen once. Study findings and constraints: Shorter survival was associated with higher TCR diversity in tumors.

Points on this clonotype: Its antigen remains unidentified.

This sample's RNA came from whole unsorted tissue. Chemotherapy-naive patients with new lung cancer underwent thoracic surgery in China, August–November 2014. CDR3 length: 13 amino acids. Trimming took off 0 bases at V and 4 bases at J, with 9 bases between the two ends. CDR1 and CDR2 (germline): GTSNPN, SVGIG (reference sequence). Input material: lung tumor tissue. The sequence was obtained from a man in his fifties with non-small cell lung cancer. The V call is TRBV30, the J call TRBJ1-1, with D possibly being TRBD1 (5 bases). CDR3 protein: CAWSVAGGTEAFF. CDR3 nucleotide sequence: TGTGCCTGGAGTGTAGCCGGGGGCACTGAAGCTTTCTTT.